Each of the 25 T cell receptor beta chains below was sequenced from the same sample in a study of regulatory T cells in long-lasting Graves disease (dated by TCRdb to the early 2020s). Receptors were amplified or captured by multiplex PCR. Data came from an Illumina HiSeq 4000. iRepertoire HTBI primers and Arm-PCR amplification of CDR3 regions were used to construct TCR beta libraries. TCRdb reprocessing: public reads trimmed at Q25 with fastp, clones called with MiXCR, in-frame beta chains kept. A single entry per CDR3 protein holds the most common genes and DNA from its merged rows. Across this sample there are a few hundred thousand distinct CDR3 sequences, with 20% to 30% seen only once. Roughly 30% of the sample belongs to the ten largest clones. In the paper's terms, the time point label means: persistent/refractory GD, antithyroid drugs over 5 years with positive TRAb. RNA was extracted from PBMCs in TRIzol for both TCR sequencing and RNA sequencing.

The input for sequencing was peripheral blood mononuclear cells (PBMCs), taken when the disease was refractory, from a patient treated with antithyroid drugs. The receptors come from a female donor with Graves disease.

This clonotype was recorded at least ten times. V gene TRBV7-8 combines with J gene TRBJ2-7; possible D gene TRBD1, 5 bases. V shed 1 base and J shed 2 bases, with 12 bases lying between them. The CDR3 runs to 15 residues. CDR1 and CDR2 from the germline V gene are SGHVS and FQNEAQ. CDR3 protein: CASSLEAGSTYEQYF. In DNA form, the CDR3 reads TGTGCCAGCAGCTTAGAGGCAGGGTCCACCTACGAGCAGTACTTC.

With regard to this clonotype: Here the CDR3 omits its conserved ending phenylalanine or tryptophan, so a read error is the likely source. V usage is TRBV25-1 and J usage is TRBJ2-7; maybe TRBD1 (5 bases). The CDR3 is 17 amino acids. Germline loops: CDR1 MGHDK, CDR2 SYGVNS. The V and J ends lost 6 bases and 2 bases respectively, with 23 bases between them. CDR3: CASRGRSKNRHTYEQYL. Here the CDR3 DNA reads TGTGCCAGCAGAGGACGGTCTAAGAACAGGCACACCTACGAGCAGTACCTC.

This clonotype was seen at least ten times. This chain uses TRBV25-1 with TRBJ1-1; a weak D match, TRBD1 (6 bases). The CDR3 spans 14 residues. The V end was cut by 5 bases, the J end by 1 base, with 11 bases between. Per germline, CDR1 MGHDK and CDR2 SYGVNS. The chain's CDR3 is CASSKMTGNTEAFF. The CDR3, as DNA: TGTGCCAGCAGTAAAATGACAGGGAACACTGAAGCTTTCTTT.

This clonotype was counted only a few times. The V call is TRBV6-1, the J call TRBJ2-1, with 14 bases lining up with TRBD2. Germline CDR1 reads MNHNS; CDR2 reads SASEGT. This CDR3 is 15 amino acids long. V trimming: 6 bases; J trimming: 6 bases; junction bases outside the gene matches: 4. The CDR3 DNA reads TGTGCCAGCAGCCCCGGGACTAGCGGGAGCAATGAGCAGTTCTTC. Encoded protein: CASSPGTSGSNEQFF.

This clonotype was detected ten times or more. The chain uses TRBV7-2 and TRBJ2-7; 9 bases line up with TRBD1. V lost 5 bases, J lost 3 bases, and 8 bases stayed unmatched. The length of the CDR3 is 15 residues. Germline lookup yields CDR1 SGHTA and CDR2 FQGNSA. In DNA, the CDR3 is TGTGCCAGCAGCCTCACCGGGACAGGGAACTACGAGCAGTACTTC. Its protein product is CASSLTGTGNYEQYF.

The chain recombines TRBV13 with TRBJ1-3; the D is unclear. This CDR3 region has 16 residues. V dropped 1 base and J dropped 3 bases, with 13 bases sitting between them. Germline assignment: CDR1 PRHDT and CDR2 FYEKMQ (reference sequence). In DNA form, the CDR3 reads TGTGCCAGCAGCTTAGCACCGACGGATGATGGAAACACCATATATTTT. This gives the protein CASSLAPTDDGNTIYF.

There are many counts of this clonotype. V gene TRBV6-2 or TRBV6-3 combines with J gene TRBJ2-5; the D is unclear. From germline, CDR1 is MNHEY and CDR2 SVGEGT. Trimming pared 0 bases from V and 4 bases from J, leaving 12 bases between. CDR3 size: 15 residues. CDR3 DNA: TGTGCCAGCAGTTACTCGTCGACGGAAAGAGAGACCCAGTACTTC. It translates to CASSYSSTERETQYF.

The chain is built from TRBV28 and TRBJ2-2, with D possibly matching TRBD2 (5 bases). The CDR3 covers 15 residues. Germline lookup yields CDR1 MDHEN and CDR2 SYDVKM. V gave up 8 bases and J gave up 2 bases, with 15 bases separating them. The CDR3, as DNA: TGTGCCAGCGGAAACCCTGGACTTAACACCGGGGAGCTGTTTTTT. Protein sequence: CASGNPGLNTGELFF.

This clonotype was found many times. The rearrangement links TRBV29-1 to TRBJ1-1, with a possible D match to TRBD1 (6 bases). Looked up from germline, CDR1 is SQVTM and CDR2 is ANQGSEA. The CDR3 is 14 amino acids. V was shortened by 5 bases and J by 0 bases, with 13 bases between the two germline ends. The CDR3 coding sequence is TGCAGCGTTAAAATCGGGACACTGAACACTGAAGCTTTCTTT. This encodes CSVKIGTLNTEAFF.

CDR3 loop: CASSQGRQAGTEAFF. The CDR3 DNA is TGTGCCAGCAGCCAAGGACGACAGGCGGGAACTGAAGCTTTCTTT. The chain has TRBV14 and TRBJ1-1; TRBD1 might be the D (6 bases). Germline values: CDR1 SGHDN, CDR2 FVKESK. With 1 base removed from V and 5 bases from J, the gap between germline ends came to 14 bases. The CDR3 loop spans 15 amino acids.

This clonotype was detected only a few times. The V gene is TRBV5-1, the J gene TRBJ2-5, with no clear D. The CDR3 has 13 residues. Germline V gene data show CDR1 as SGHRS and CDR2 as YFSETQ. Trimming took off 3 bases at V and 5 bases at J, with 11 bases between the two ends. The CDR3 here is CASSSLLSETQYF. CDR3 bases: TGCGCCAGCAGCTCATTACTCTCGGAGACCCAGTACTTC. The full variable domain, rest sourced from reference TRBV5-1 and TRBJ2-5, is KAGVTQTPRYLIKTRGQQVTLSCSPISGHRSVSWYQQTPGQGLQFLFEYFSETQRNKGNFPGRFSGRQFSNSRSEMNVSTLELGDSALYLCASSSLLSETQYFGPGTRLLVL.

V is TRBV4-1 and J is TRBJ2-7; possible D gene TRBD2, 5 bases. Germline V gene data show CDR1 as MGHRA and CDR2 as YSYEKL. Trimming shortened V by 4 bases and J by 3 bases, and 16 bases separated the two germline ends. The CDR3 has 15 residues. CDR3 sequence reads: CASSLARAAFYEQYF. The CDR3 DNA reads as TGCGCCAGCAGCCTTGCTCGAGCGGCCTTCTACGAGCAGTACTTC.

The chain joins TRBV20-1 to TRBJ2-7, with unresolved D. From germline, CDR1 is DFQATT and CDR2 SNEGSKA (reference sequence). The CDR3 is made up of 14 amino acids. V was pared by 0 bases and J by 0 bases, with 9 bases between. The CDR3 DNA follows: TGCAGTGCTAGAGATCTTACGAGCTCCTACGAGCAGTACTTC. Its protein is CSARDLTSSYEQYF.

The chain uses TRBV9 and TRBJ2-7, with 8 bases that match TRBD2. This CDR3 spans 15 amino acids. CDR1 SGDLS and CDR2 YYNGEE come from the germline V gene. V lost 0 bases to trimming and J lost 2 bases; unmatched junction nucleotides: 4. The CDR3, as DNA: TGTGCCAGCAGCGTAGCTAGCGGGCGAACCTACGAGCAGTACTTC. It is translated as CASSVASGRTYEQYF.

In this sample, this clonotype turned up once. The chain carries TRBV7-7 and TRBJ2-2; TRBD2 matches 8 bases. The CDR3 has 14 residues. CDR1 is SSHAT, CDR2 FNYEAQ, per germline (reference sequence). The CDR3 DNA reads TGTGCTAGCTCCCGAGACGGGAGGGTCGGGGAGCTGTTTTTT. Translating it yields CASSRDGRVGELFF.

This clonotype was seen more than once but under ten times. The V call is TRBV28, the J call TRBJ2-3, with 9 bases fitting TRBD2. This CDR3 is 17 amino acids long. The germline V gene encodes CDR1 MDHEN and CDR2 SYDVKM. Losses at the gene ends were 1 base for V and 5 bases for J; bases not matched to a gene: 10. CDR3: CASSLYASGTRIDTQYF. The CDR3 DNA is TGTGCCAGCAGTTTATACGCTAGCGGGACTCGTATAGATACGCAGTATTTT.

This clonotype showed up just once. A junction boundary mismatches the germline segment, possibly from a read error. The CDR3 sequence: CVSSTLDMNTEAFF. The CDR3 bases are TGTGTCAGCAGTACCCTAGACATGAACACTGAAGCTTTCTTT. The V gene is TRBV27, the J gene TRBJ1-1; unclear D gene. The CDR3 sequence is 14 residues long. Germline CDR1 is MNHEY and CDR2 is SMNVEV (reference sequence).

Many counts were recorded for this clonotype. The rearrangement links TRBV6-5 to TRBJ1-2; D unresolved. Germline CDR1 and CDR2: MNHEY and SVGAGI. This CDR3 has 14 amino acids. Trimming shortened V by 0 bases and J by 6 bases, and 11 bases separated the two germline ends. CDR3 nucleotides: TGTGCCAGCAGTTACTCTTCAGCGTCCCATGGCTACACCTTC. Amino acid sequence: CASSYSSASHGYTF.

The V gene is TRBV7-9, the J gene TRBJ2-4; 9 bases agree with TRBD2. The germline V gene encodes CDR1 SEHNR and CDR2 FQNEAQ (reference sequence). This CDR3 has 18 amino acids. Trimming removed 3 bases from V and 0 bases from J; junction bases left unmatched: 9. Here the CDR3 reads CASSFPASGDIAKNIQYF. The CDR3 DNA reads as TGTGCCAGCAGCTTTCCGGCTAGCGGGGATATAGCCAAAAACATTCAGTACTTC.

This clonotype was recorded a few times. This chain links TRBV5-5 with TRBJ1-1; 9 nucleotides agree with TRBD1. Germline V gives CDR1 SGHKS, CDR2 YYEKEE (reference sequence). CDR3 length: 15 residues. V lost 4 bases to trimming and J lost 5 bases; unmatched junction nucleotides: 9. The CDR3 region has the DNA TGTGCCAGCAGCGGCTCCGGGACAGGGAATACTGAAGCTTTCTTT. Amino acid sequence: CASSGSGTGNTEAFF.

The chain has TRBV6-1 and TRBJ2-5, with 9 bases aligning to TRBD2. Germline V CDR1 and CDR2: MNHNS, SASEGT. The CDR3 spans 15 residues. After removal of 6 bases from V and 5 bases from J, the junction contained 10 bases not matched to a gene. The CDR3 loop reads CASRRAGGPGETQYF. In DNA, the CDR3 is TGTGCCAGCAGGCGAGCGGGAGGTCCTGGTGAGACCCAGTACTTC.

V is TRBV29-1 and J is TRBJ1-1; 7 nucleotides match TRBD1. The germline gives CDR1 SQVTM, CDR2 ANQGSEA. The CDR3 spans 13 residues. The junction had 10 bases not matched to a gene; V was cut back by 7 bases and J by 5 bases. CDR3 loop: CSAGTGVWTEAFF. CDR3 DNA sequence: TGCAGCGCAGGAACAGGGGTTTGGACTGAAGCTTTCTTT.

This clonotype has only a few counts. This sequence joins TRBV6-2 or TRBV6-3 and TRBJ2-5, with unresolved D. The J call may be faulty, since TRBJ2-1 better matches the DNA end. This CDR3 contains 14 residues. Germline-derived CDR1 and CDR2 are MNHEY and SVGEGT. CDR3 residues: CASSYSTIYNEQFF. In DNA, the CDR3 is TGTGCCAGCAGTTACTCGACAATATACAATGAGCAGTTCTTC.

Many counts were recorded for this clonotype. V is TRBV5-6 and J is TRBJ1-4; 9 nucleotides match TRBD1. This CDR3 spans 14 amino acids. V lost 4 bases to trimming and J lost 8 bases; unmatched junction nucleotides: 6. Per the germline V gene, CDR1 is SGHDT and CDR2 is YYEEEE. Here the CDR3 reads CASSNTGGFEKLFF. CDR3 in DNA: TGTGCCAGCAGCAATACAGGGGGCTTCGAAAAACTGTTTTTT.

This clonotype occurred many times. The chain couples TRBV29-1 to TRBJ1-1, with 8 bases matching TRBD1. CDR1 and CDR2 from the germline V gene are SQVTM and ANQGSEA. This CDR3 is built from 12 residues. The CDR3 nucleotides read TGCAGAACGGACAGGGCGAACACTGAAGCTTTCTTT. It encodes CRTDRANTEAFF. Together with reference TRBV29-1 and TRBJ1-1, the CDR3 gives the full variable domain: SAVISQKPSRDICQRGTSLTIQCQVDSQVTMMFWYRQQPGQSLTLIATANQGSEATYESGFVIDKFPISRPNLTFSTLTVSNMSPEDSSIYLCRTDRANTEAFFGQGTRLTVV.